This T cell receptor beta chain appears in the sequencing data of a study of T cell repertoires in cytomegalovirus infection. Study-wide background: Selected CMV epitopes included recently identified HLA-C-restricted ones as well as well-studied HLA-B-restricted ones. Public TCR beta signatures were indicative of both CMV infection and a matching HLA type. Study observations and caveats: In two of eight donors, the top clonotype was HLA-C-restricted CMV-specific. Using cumulative public TCR beta family frequency, the authors identified those who carried CMV together with the relevant HLA.

In this sample, this clonotype turned up many times. Its antigen remains unknown. CDR3 length: 14 amino acids. CDR1 and CDR2 from the germline V gene are SGHTA and FQGNSA. Trimming removed 2 bases at V and 3 bases at J, with 9 bases between. TCRdb passed the reads through MiXCR, listing each CDR3 protein once. The table records 250,000 to 400,000 distinct CDR3 sequences, 20% to 30% of them present only once. The sample in question was cultured PBMCs, obtained from culture after CMV antigen stimulation. The chain joins TRBV7-2 to TRBJ2-3; D is perhaps TRBD1 (5 bases). This sequence originates from a human donor in good health (CMV status not recorded). Some clones in this sample may be carry-over from other donors' samples. CDR3 protein: CASSLYKGTDTQYF. CDR3 coding DNA: TGTGCCAGCAGCTTATATAAGGGGACAGATACGCAGTATTTT.